Below, one T cell receptor beta chain is given with its context. The antigen is not known. The data belong to a study of cytomegalovirus exposure and HLA in healthy donors. The overall study: T cells numbering about 179 million yielded fewer than 140 million unique TCR beta sequences in an earlier analysis. Findings of the study overall: TRBV6-2, TRBV6-3 and some other V segments were excluded as indistinguishable.

Trimming cost V 3 bases and J 5 bases; bases outside gene matches: 7. The CDR3 is made up of 15 amino acids. Germline V lookup: CDR1 SGHRS, CDR2 YFSETQ. The PCR made use of 60 Vbeta and 13 Jbeta primers. As handled by the study authors: A follow-up analysis tallied tens of millions of unique TCR beta chains, roughly 11 million shared. The method was immunoSEQ multiplex PCR; TCRdb's version includes in-frame clones alone and lacks a portion of them. V, J and clone size were drawn from that table, and D and trimming were deduced from the DNA. In the table there are some 150,000 clones, over 70% of which are singletons.

The specimen was PBMCs. This rearrangement joins TRBV5-1 to TRBJ1-1; 10 nucleotides align to TRBD1. The sequence was obtained from a man under 40 in good health and CMV-seronegative. The CDR3 sequence: CASSYQGQGSTEAFF. CDR3 nucleotides: TGCGCCAGCAGCTACCAGGGACAGGGGAGTACTGAAGCTTTCTTT.